Presented here are 31 T cell receptor beta chains from one specimen sequenced in a study of T cells after yellow fever vaccination. A single record per CDR3 protein comes from TCRdb applying MiXCR to the 5' RACE reads. The sample has more than 450,000 distinct CDR3 sequences, roughly a fifth seen once. The sample here was PBMCs, taken approximately 22 days after the first yellow fever vaccination. These receptors all stem from a man between 18 and 35 years old who received the YFV17D yellow fever vaccine.

The chain is built from TRBV5-1 and TRBJ2-3; D remains ambiguous. The CDR3 has 15 residues. V was trimmed by 0 bases and J by 0 bases, leaving 8 bases between them. Germline V gives CDR1 SGHRS, CDR2 YFSETQ. CDR3 nucleotide sequence: TGCGCCAGCAGCTTGGGACCAGTTAGCACAGATACGCAGTATTTT. It encodes CASSLGPVSTDTQYF.

This chain connects TRBV7-9 to TRBJ1-5; D gene ambiguous. The V and J ends lost 2 bases and 4 bases respectively, with 6 bases between them. The CDR3 is made up of 13 amino acids. Germline V gene data show CDR1 as SEHNR and CDR2 as FQNEAQ (reference sequence). For the CDR3, the DNA is TGTGCCAGCAGCTTAAACACAAATCAGCCCCAGCATTTT. It specifies CASSLNTNQPQHF.

CDR3 residues: CSGSSPLHF. CDR3 in DNA: TGCAGTGGGAGTTCACCCCTCCACTTT. The chain carries TRBV20-1 and TRBJ1-6; D gene ambiguous. Trimming removed 7 bases from V and 9 bases from J, with 4 bases in between. The CDR3 runs to 9 residues. CDR1 is DFQATT, CDR2 SNEGSKA, per germline (reference sequence).

V gene TRBV7-3 combines with J gene TRBJ2-1, with D hard to call. The germline V and J ends were trimmed by 4 bases and 5 bases, with 9 bases remaining between them. Germline CDR1 reads SGHTA; CDR2 reads FQGTGA. The CDR3 runs to 13 residues. Here the CDR3 DNA reads TGTGCCAGCAGCTCCTACCTCGACAATGAGCAGTTCTTC. Its protein is CASSSYLDNEQFF.

The rearrangement links TRBV6-2 or TRBV6-3 to TRBJ1-2; D call uncertain. The CDR3 consists of 13 residues. The germline V gene has CDR1 MNHEY and CDR2 SVGEGT. V was pared by 6 bases and J by 4 bases, with 12 bases between. The CDR3 here is CASSPSEVYGYTF. CDR3 DNA: TGTGCCAGCAGCCCCAGTGAGGTCTATGGCTACACCTTC.

J is TRBJ2-1 and V is TRBV24-1, with D possibly being TRBD2 (5 bases). Germline CDR1 reads KGHDR; CDR2 reads SFDVKD. CDR3 size: 16 residues. The V and J ends lost 4 bases and 4 bases respectively, with 16 bases between them. The CDR3 DNA sequence: TGTGCCACCAGTGACACCGACGGGGAGTGGTACAATGAGCAGTTCTTC. Protein: CATSDTDGEWYNEQFF.

This clonotype was recorded many times. The chain links TRBV2 to TRBJ2-1; 13 nucleotides line up with TRBD2. CDR3 length: 17 amino acids. V trimming: 4 bases; J trimming: 4 bases; junction bases outside the gene matches: 7. Germline V gene data show CDR1 as SNHLY and CDR2 as FYNNEI. CDR3 amino acids: CASSVSLLAGGYNEQFF. As DNA, the CDR3 is TGTGCCAGCAGTGTGTCCCTACTAGCGGGGGGGTACAATGAGCAGTTCTTC.

This clonotype was counted only a few times. The chain is built from TRBV6-1 and TRBJ2-1, with 7 bases that match TRBD1. After removal of 5 bases from V and 0 bases from J, the junction contained 4 bases not matched to a gene. Germline lookup yields CDR1 MNHNS and CDR2 SASEGT. The CDR3 extends over 15 amino acids. The CDR3 loop reads CASSRDRLSYNEQFF. The CDR3 DNA sequence: TGTGCCAGCAGTCGGGACAGACTCTCCTACAATGAGCAGTTCTTC.

This clonotype has a count of ten or more. The chain carries TRBV12-3 or TRBV12-4 and TRBJ2-7, with 8 positions matching TRBD2. The ends lost 4 bases at V and 0 bases at J; junction bases unmatched: 8. The CDR3 has 16 amino acids. CDR3 in DNA: TGTGCCAGCAGTTCCCTGACTAGCGTCAGCTCCTACGAGCAGTACTTC. Its protein product is CASSSLTSVSSYEQYF.

The chain combines TRBV27 with TRBJ1-1; perhaps TRBD1 as D (6 bases). Germline V gene data show CDR1 as MNHEY and CDR2 as SMNVEV (reference sequence). V shed 9 bases and J shed 8 bases, with 28 bases lying between them. The CDR3 runs to 16 residues. The CDR3 DNA sequence: TGTGCCAGGACGGCCCTGCCTGCCAGGGGTTTCCTCGAAGCTTTCTTT. Protein sequence: CARTALPARGFLEAFF.

The rearrangement links TRBV28 to TRBJ2-2, with D perhaps TRBD2 (6 bases). Trimming cost V 4 bases and J 5 bases, with 20 bases left between them. Germline lookup yields CDR1 MDHEN and CDR2 SYDVKM. CDR3 length: 17 amino acids. The CDR3 loop reads CASSSLATGTVTGELFF. The CDR3 coding sequence is TGTGCCAGCAGTTCCCTAGCGACGGGTACCGTGACCGGGGAGCTGTTTTTT.

This clonotype turned up a few times. V usage is TRBV20-1 and J usage is TRBJ2-5; 7 bases match TRBD1. This CDR3 spans 13 amino acids. The J segment lost 5 bases and the V segment lost 7 bases, leaving 10 bases of the junction unmatched. Germline V lookup: CDR1 DFQATT, CDR2 SNEGSKA (reference sequence). The CDR3 spells CSEATGKLETQYF. The CDR3 DNA is TGCAGTGAGGCGACAGGGAAACTTGAGACCCAGTACTTC.

This clonotype was counted a few times. The chain carries TRBV18 and TRBJ2-7, with TRBD1 identical over 7 bases. Unmatched junction bases numbered 5, after V lost 4 bases and J lost 2 bases. The CDR3 covers 14 residues. Germline V CDR1 and CDR2: KGHSH, LQKENI. CDR3 amino acids: CASSRETGTYEQYF. DNA for the CDR3: TGTGCCAGCTCACGGGAGACAGGGACCTACGAGCAGTACTTC.

The rearrangement uses TRBV7-3 and TRBJ2-1; D gene ambiguous. V gave up 3 bases and J gave up 8 bases, with 20 bases separating them. The V gene's germline CDR1 is SGHTA and CDR2 FQGTGA. The CDR3 runs to 16 residues. This CDR3 is CASSLGRNVAYDEQFF. As DNA, the CDR3 is TGTGCCAGCAGCTTGGGTCGAAACGTAGCTTACGATGAGCAGTTCTTC.

The sample holds a few counts of this clonotype. The chain carries TRBV7-9 and TRBJ2-1; D gene uncertain. CDR3 length equals 16 residues. V lost 6 bases and J lost 2, with 17 bases in between. CDR1 SEHNR and CDR2 FQNEAQ come from the germline V gene (reference sequence). The CDR3 DNA sequence: TGTGCCAGCAGTCCACAGACGCGGAGCCCCTACAATGAGCAGTTCTTC. Its protein product is CASSPQTRSPYNEQFF.

This clonotype was seen at least ten times. This sequence joins TRBV6-1 and TRBJ2-5, with D tentatively TRBD1 (6 bases). Germline CDR1 and CDR2: MNHNS and SASEGT. Trimming took 5 bases from V and 2 from J, leaving 9 bases between them. The CDR3 extends over 13 amino acids. CDR3 in amino acids: CASSRQEQETQYF. The CDR3 region has the DNA TGTGCCAGCAGTAGACAGGAGCAAGAGACCCAGTACTTC.

The chain combines TRBV5-1 with TRBJ1-1; tentatively, D is TRBD1 (5 bases). The CDR3 has 15 amino acids. The ends were cut back, 4 bases at V and 0 bases at J, with 13 bases in the middle. CDR1 is SGHRS and CDR2 is YFSETQ in the germline V gene. The CDR3 bases are TGCGCCAGCAGCGAGGCGGGGACCGTGAACACTGAAGCTTTCTTT. This gives the protein CASSEAGTVNTEAFF.

The J gene is TRBJ2-3, the V gene TRBV4-3; 16 bases match TRBD2. J was trimmed by 3 bases and V by 4 bases; bases with no gene match: 7. There are 18 residues in the CDR3. Germline V gene sequence: CDR1 LGHNA, CDR2 YSLEER. CDR3 in DNA: TGCGCCAGCAGCCTGGGACTAGCGGGGGGGCCCGGGACAGATACGCAGTATTTT. Its protein is CASSLGLAGGPGTDTQYF.

The chain combines TRBV7-2 with TRBJ1-1, with 9 positions matching TRBD1. Trimming took 5 bases from V and 3 from J; bases not matched to a gene: 7. CDR3 size: 15 residues. Germline CDR1 SGHTA, CDR2 FQGNSA. The DNA for the CDR3 is TGTGCCAGCAGCCGCCGACAGGGGGTATACACTGAAGCTTTCTTT. This sequence encodes CASSRRQGVYTEAFF.

This chain links TRBV4-3 with TRBJ1-3; D is unresolved. Trimming removed 4 bases from V and 0 bases from J, with 10 bases in between. Germline CDR1 LGHNA, CDR2 YSLEER. The CDR3 is 15 residues long. CDR3: CASSPHRVSGNTIYF. CDR3 coding DNA: TGCGCCAGCAGCCCCCACCGCGTCTCTGGAAACACCATATATTTT.

This clonotype was detected only a few times. The rearrangement links TRBV5-1 to TRBJ2-3, with 12 bases lining up with TRBD2. V lost 4 bases and J lost 0; bases outside the gene matches: 9. The CDR3 has 18 amino acids. Germline loops: CDR1 SGHRS, CDR2 YFSETQ. DNA for the CDR3: TGCGCCAGCAGCCTTCTAGCGGGGGGGCCCCCTAGCACAGATACGCAGTATTTT. This translates into CASSLLAGGPPSTDTQYF.

The chain couples TRBV19 to TRBJ2-5, with 8 bases lining up with TRBD2. The CDR3 loop spans 13 amino acids. From germline, CDR1 is LNHDA and CDR2 SQIVND (reference sequence). Losses at the gene ends were 8 bases for V and 5 bases for J; bases not matched to a gene: 7. CDR3: CASGGGLVETQYF. In nucleotides, the CDR3 is TGTGCCAGTGGAGGGGGACTAGTTGAGACCCAGTACTTC.

This clonotype was recorded a few times. The CDR3 loop reads CASSLEIGQAYGYTF. The DNA for the CDR3 is TGTGCCAGCAGTCTCGAAATCGGACAGGCCTATGGCTACACCTTC. The chain couples TRBV6-5 to TRBJ1-2, with 7 bases identical to TRBD1. The CDR3 totals 15 residues. CDR1 is MNHEY, CDR2 SVGAGI, per germline. V shed 5 bases, J shed 4 bases, and the junction held 10 bases outside the gene matches.

Many counts were recorded for this clonotype. The CDR3 here is CASSRDGRDTQYF. As DNA, the CDR3 is TGTGCCAGCAGTCGGGACGGAAGGGATACGCAGTATTTT. The V call is TRBV12-3 or TRBV12-4, the J call TRBJ2-3, with D perhaps TRBD1 or TRBD2 (5 bases each). The CDR3 extends over 13 amino acids. V dropped 5 bases and J dropped 6 bases, with 12 bases sitting between them.

This clonotype has only a few counts. The chain links TRBV7-9 to TRBJ2-2; possible D gene TRBD2, 5 bases. The CDR3 has 14 amino acids. The ends were cut back, 1 base at V and 8 bases at J, with 11 bases in the middle. Germline CDR1 and CDR2: SEHNR and FQNEAQ (reference sequence). CDR3 DNA: TGTGCCAGCAGCTTAGGGGCTAGCCGAGGGGAGCTGTTTTTT. It encodes CASSLGASRGELFF.

This clonotype was seen more than once but under ten times. The chain couples TRBV11-2 to TRBJ1-1; D gene unclear. Trimming stripped 7 bases from V and 8 bases from J, with 11 bases between. From germline, CDR1 is SGHAT and CDR2 FQNNGV. This CDR3 spans 11 amino acids. The CDR3 DNA is TGTGCCAGCACCCGTAGCGGGGAAGCTTTCTTT. Its protein product is CASTRSGEAFF.

This clonotype was counted between two and nine times. The chain is built from TRBV9 and TRBJ2-3; 7 bases align to TRBD2. The germline gives CDR1 SGDLS, CDR2 YYNGEE. The trim removed 0 bases at V and 2 bases at J, leaving 3 bases unmatched. This CDR3 has 15 residues. CDR3 in amino acids: CASSVGEGFTDTQYF. DNA for the CDR3: TGTGCCAGCAGCGTAGGGGAGGGATTCACAGATACGCAGTATTTT.

This clonotype has a handful of counts. A much larger clonotype is one base distant, so this may be a read error. J is TRBJ2-1 and V is TRBV20-1; 8 nucleotides line up with TRBD2. CDR1 is DFQATT and CDR2 is SNEGSKA in the germline V gene (reference sequence). This CDR3 has 15 amino acids. DNA for the CDR3: TGCTGTGCTAGAGATCCTCGCGGGGGGTACAATGAGCAGTTCTTC. It codes for CCARDPRGGYNEQFF.

This clonotype has a handful of counts. The chain carries TRBV29-1 and TRBJ2-7, with 8 nucleotides matching TRBD1. The CDR3 sequence is 12 residues long. V lost 7 bases to trimming and J lost 3 bases; unmatched junction nucleotides: 5. Germline V gene sequence: CDR1 SQVTM, CDR2 ANQGSEA. The DNA of the CDR3 is TGCAGCGGTGGGACAGGTGACTACGAGCAGTACTTC. Encoded protein: CSGGTGDYEQYF.

This chain uses TRBV5-1 with TRBJ2-4; no clear D. Germline CDR1 and CDR2: SGHRS and YFSETQ. Trimming took off 3 bases at V and 8 bases at J, with 9 bases between the two ends. This CDR3 spans 12 amino acids. CDR3 in DNA: TGCGCCAGCAGCTCTGATTTGGACATTCAGTACTTC. Its protein is CASSSDLDIQYF. Complete variable domain (other parts from reference TRBV5-1 and TRBJ2-4): KAGVTQTPRYLIKTRGQQVTLSCSPISGHRSVSWYQQTPGQGLQFLFEYFSETQRNKGNFPGRFSGRQFSNSRSEMNVSTLELGDSALYLCASSSDLDIQYFGAGTRLSVL.

The V gene is TRBV10-3, the J gene TRBJ1-1; no clear D. The germline gives CDR1 ENHRY, CDR2 SYGVKD. Trimming shortened V by 3 bases and J by 2 bases, and 4 bases separated the two germline ends. This CDR3 is built from 12 residues. The CDR3 coding sequence is TGTGCCATCAGTGATGCAAACACTGAAGCTTTCTTT. Amino acids: CAISDANTEAFF.